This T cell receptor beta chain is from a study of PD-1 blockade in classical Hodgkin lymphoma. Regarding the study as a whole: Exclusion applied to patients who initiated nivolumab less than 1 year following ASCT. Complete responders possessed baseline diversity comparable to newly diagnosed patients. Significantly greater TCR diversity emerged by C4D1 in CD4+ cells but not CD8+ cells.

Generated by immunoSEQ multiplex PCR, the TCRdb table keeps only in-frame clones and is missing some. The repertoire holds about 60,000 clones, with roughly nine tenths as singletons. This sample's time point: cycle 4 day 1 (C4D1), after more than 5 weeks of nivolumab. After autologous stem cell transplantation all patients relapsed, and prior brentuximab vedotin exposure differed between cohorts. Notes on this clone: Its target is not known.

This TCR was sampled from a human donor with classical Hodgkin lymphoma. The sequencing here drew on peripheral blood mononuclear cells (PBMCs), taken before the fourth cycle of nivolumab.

The chain's CDR3 is CASSPPNTEAFF. CDR3 in DNA: TGTGCCAGCAGCCCCCCCAACACTGAAGCTTTCTTT. J is TRBJ1-1 and V is TRBV7-9; D gene uncertain. This CDR3 region has 12 residues. V was cut by 5 bases and J by 2 bases, with 6 bases left in between. Germline V gives CDR1 SEHNR, CDR2 FQNEAQ (reference sequence). The entire variable domain, with the rest obtained from reference TRBV7-9 and TRBJ1-1, is as follows: DTGVSQNPRHKITKRGQNVTFRCDPISEHNRLYWYRQTLGQGPEFLTYFQNEAQLEKSRLLSDRFSAERPKGSFSTLEIQRTEQGDSAMYLCASSPPNTEAFFGQGTRLTVV.